This is a list of T cell receptor beta chains from one sample in a study of cytomegalovirus exposure and HLA in healthy donors. Libraries were prepared by immunoSEQ multiplex PCR; TCRdb keeps only in-frame clonotypes and omits some of them. The data hold some 76,000 clones, with approximately 94% observed a single time. The source material was PBMCs. The receptors come from a woman between 18 and 29 years old in good health and CMV-seropositive. The CDR3 runs from the conserved cysteine through the conserved F or W. D genes are given only for firm matches. The size field is filled for only some rows; it gives once, few, many or a size class.

D gene | clone size | J gene | V gene | CDR3 DNA | CDR3 protein
TRBD2 | NA | TRBJ2-1 | TRBV27 | TGTGCCAGCAGTTTACAGACCGGGACTAGCGAGGGTTTGCCCTACAATGAGCAGTTCTTC | CASSLQTGTSEGLPYNEQFF
NA | once | TRBJ2-3 | TRBV4-2 | TGTGCCAGCAGCCAAGAACAGGTTCTCCAAGGCAGCACAGATACGCAGTATTTT | CASSQEQVLQGSTDTQYF
NA | once | TRBJ2-5 | TRBV19 | TGTGCCAGTAGTCCCCATTCACTAGCAGCCTCTCAAGAGACCCAGTACTTC | CASSPHSLAASQETQYF
NA | NA | TRBJ2-5 | TRBV9 | TGTGCCAGCAGCCCCCTTCTCCAAGAGACCCAGTACTTC | CASSPLLQETQYF
NA | NA | TRBJ1-3 | TRBV5-6 | TGTGCCAGCAGCTTGGGGCACTACTCTGGAAACACCATATATTTT | CASSLGHYSGNTIYF
NA | NA | TRBJ1-1 | TRBV28 | TGTGCCAGCAGTTCCCCCGATGGCGCAGGGAACACTGAAGCTTTCTTT | CASSSPDGAGNTEAFF
NA | NA | TRBJ2-4 | TRBV7-8 | TGTGCCAGCAGTTTCGTCGGGACATTATCCCTGGCGGACATTCAGTACTTC | CASSFVGTLSLADIQYF
TRBD2 | NA | TRBJ2-7 | TRBV5-6 | TGTGCCAGCAGCTTGGCACTAGCGGGAGGCTACGAGCAGTACTTC | CASSLALAGGYEQYF
TRBD1 | NA | TRBJ2-2 | TRBV28 | TGTGCCAGCAGTAGGGACAGGGGGCCTGTCACCGGGGAGCTGTTTTTT | CASSRDRGPVTGELFF
NA | NA | TRBJ1-4 | TRBV28 | TGTGCCAGCAGTGGGCCGGGGGGCTCTAATGAAAAACTGTTTTTT | CASSGPGGSNEKLFF
NA | once | TRBJ1-5 | TRBV19 | TGTGCCAGTAAGGACCAGGGGCGAGGAAATCAGCCCCAGCATTTT | CASKDQGRGNQPQHF
NA | NA | TRBJ1-1 | TRBV7-9 | TGTGCCAGCAGCTTAGGGGCTCACTGGAACACTGAAGCTTTCTTT | CASSLGAHWNTEAFF
NA | NA | TRBJ1-1 | TRBV7-3 | TGTGCCAGCAGCTTAAACGGGGGGGGCCGGGCTGAAGCTTTCTTT | CASSLNGGGRAEAFF
TRBD1 | once | TRBJ1-6 | TRBV9 | TGTGCCAGCAGCGTATCGGGACAGGGGGCGGGTAATTCACCCCTCCACTTT | CASSVSGQGAGNSPLHF
TRBD1 | NA | TRBJ1-2 | TRBV29-1 | TGCAGCGTGGACCTCGGACAGGGGCTCGAACGTGGCTACACCTTC | CSVDLGQGLERGYTF
TRBD2 | NA | TRBJ2-1 | TRBV11-3 | TGTGCCAGCAGCTCCGGGGGGAATGAGCAGTTCTTC | CASSSGGNEQFF
NA | NA | TRBJ2-7 | TRBV2 | TGTGCCAGCAGTGAACGACCACCACGATATTACTATCAGGGCAGGTACGAGCAGTACTTC | CASSERPPRYYYQGRYEQYF
TRBD1 | NA | TRBJ1-2 | TRBV27 | TGTGCCAGCAGTTCCGACCTCAGGGGGGGCTACACCTTC | CASSSDLRGGYTF
NA | NA | TRBJ2-4 | TRBV28 | TGTGCCAGCAGTGACGGGACTTATCTAGCCAAAAACATTCAGTACTTC | CASSDGTYLAKNIQYF
NA | NA | TRBJ1-4 | TRBV28 | TGTGCCAGCAGCTCGGCGGGGGGCGCTAGTAATGAAAAACTGTTTTTT | CASSSAGGASNEKLFF
NA | NA | TRBJ1-3 | TRBV4-3 | TGCGCCAGCAGCCAAGAATCGCAGACTGGAAACACCATATATTTT | CASSQESQTGNTIYF
NA | NA | TRBJ1-5 | TRBV16 | TGTGCCAGCAGCCAGTCAAGTCCGGTAGGCAATCAGCCCCAGCATTTT | CASSQSSPVGNQPQHF
NA | NA | TRBJ1-1 | TRBV20-1 | TGCAGTGCTCCCCAGGGCGAAGCTTTCTTT | CSAPQGEAFF
TRBD1 | NA | TRBJ2-3 | TRBV9 | TGTGCCAGCAGCGGCAAACCGGGACAGAGACGGGATACGCAGTATTTT | CASSGKPGQRRDTQYF
NA | NA | TRBJ2-7 | TRBV27 | TGTGCCAGCAGTTTAGGTGCCTCTACCGGGGCCTACGAGCAGTACTTC | CASSLGASTGAYEQYF
TRBD1 | NA | TRBJ1-5 | TRBV19 | TGTGCCAGTAAAGGGGACAGGGGGCTATACCGCGATCAGCCCCAGCATTTT | CASKGDRGLYRDQPQHF
TRBD2 | NA | TRBJ2-3 | TRBV5-1 | TGCGCCAGCAGCTCTAGCGGGAGAGTCACAGATACGCAGTATTTT | CASSSSGRVTDTQYF
TRBD1 | NA | TRBJ1-2 | TRBV4-2 | TGTGCCAGCAGCCAAGAAGACAGGGCGTATGGCTACACCTTC | CASSQEDRAYGYTF
NA | NA | TRBJ1-2 | TRBV9 | TGTGCCAGCAGCCCCGGGACTGATCCTAACTATGGCTACACCTTC | CASSPGTDPNYGYTF
NA | NA | TRBJ1-1 | TRBV29-1 | TGCAGCGTCGAAAACTGGTACGGGGAGGAGGGCACTGAAGCTTTCTTT | CSVENWYGEEGTEAFF
NA | NA | TRBJ1-2 | TRBV2 | TGTGCCAGCAGTGAAAATCAGGGTTTTGGCTACACCTTC | CASSENQGFGYTF
TRBD2 | NA | TRBJ2-2 | TRBV19 | TGTGCCAGTAGTATAGTTTCGTTGGGGGAGGGACCGGACACCGGGGAGCTGTTTTTT | CASSIVSLGEGPDTGELFF
NA | NA | TRBJ1-2 | TRBV5-1 | TGCGCCAGCAGCTTGAATGTCAGATACGATAACTATGGCTACACCTTC | CASSLNVRYDNYGYTF